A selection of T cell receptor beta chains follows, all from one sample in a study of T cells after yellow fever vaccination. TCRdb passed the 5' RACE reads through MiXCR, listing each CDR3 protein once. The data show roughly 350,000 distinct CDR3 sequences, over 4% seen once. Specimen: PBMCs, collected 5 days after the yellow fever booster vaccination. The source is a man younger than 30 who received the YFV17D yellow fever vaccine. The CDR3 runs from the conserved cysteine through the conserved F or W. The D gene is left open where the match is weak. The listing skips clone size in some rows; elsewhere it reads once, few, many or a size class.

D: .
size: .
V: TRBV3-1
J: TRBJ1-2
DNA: TGTGCCAGCAGCCAGGGACGCGGGGTAGAAAGTGGCTACACCTTC
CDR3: CASSQGRGVESGYTF

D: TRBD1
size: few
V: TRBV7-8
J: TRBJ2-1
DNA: TGTGCCAGCAGCTTAGTCGGGACAGGGACCTACAATGAGCAGTTCTTC
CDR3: CASSLVGTGTYNEQFF

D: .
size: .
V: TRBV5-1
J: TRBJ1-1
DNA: TGCGCCAGCAGCTTGGTCCCCGACTCGAACACTGAAGCTTTCTTT
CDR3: CASSLVPDSNTEAFF

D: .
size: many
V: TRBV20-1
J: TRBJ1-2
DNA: TGCAGTGCTCCAAGCGGGACGGTTAACTATGGCTACACCTTC
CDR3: CSAPSGTVNYGYTF

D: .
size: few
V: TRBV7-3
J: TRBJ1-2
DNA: TGTGCCAGCAGCCCGACCGAAGCTAACTATGGCTACACCTTC
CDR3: CASSPTEANYGYTF

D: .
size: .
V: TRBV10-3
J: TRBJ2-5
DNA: TGTGCCATCAGTGAGTTCCGGGGCCCCCAGAGAGAGACCCAGTACTTC
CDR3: CAISEFRGPQRETQYF

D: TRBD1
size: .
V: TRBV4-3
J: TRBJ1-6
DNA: TGCGCCAGCAGCCAAGGGGGACAGAATAATTCACCCCTCCACTTT
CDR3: CASSQGGQNNSPLHF

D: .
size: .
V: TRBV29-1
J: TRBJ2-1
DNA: TGCAGCGTTGATTTCCTCCAGGGCTCCTACAATGAGCAGTTCTTC
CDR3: CSVDFLQGSYNEQFF

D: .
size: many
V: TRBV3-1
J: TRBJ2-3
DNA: TGTGCCAGCAGCCAAGATCTCGGAACAGATACGCAGTATTTT
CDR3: CASSQDLGTDTQYF

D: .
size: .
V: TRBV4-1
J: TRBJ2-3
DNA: TGCGCCAGCAGCCCCCGTACACCCAGGGAAGGCACAGATACGCAGTATTTT
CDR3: CASSPRTPREGTDTQYF

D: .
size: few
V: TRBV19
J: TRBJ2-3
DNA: TGTGCCAGTAGTATGGCGGCCACAGATACGCAGTATTTT
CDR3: CASSMAATDTQYF

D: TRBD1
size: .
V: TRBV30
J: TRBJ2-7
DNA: TGTGCCTGGGACAGGGGGCTACAATCCGGCGAGCAGTACTTC
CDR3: CAWDRGLQSGEQYF

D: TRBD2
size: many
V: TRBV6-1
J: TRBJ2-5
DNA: TGTGCCAGCAGTGAACTCGGCGGGGGGGGGCAAGAGACCCAGTACTTC
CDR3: CASSELGGGGQETQYF

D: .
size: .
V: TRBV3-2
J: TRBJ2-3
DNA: TGTGCCAGCAGCGTCCGGGACTCACGGATTTCAGATACGCAGTATTTT
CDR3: CASSVRDSRISDTQYF

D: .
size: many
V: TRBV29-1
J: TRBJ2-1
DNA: TGCAGCGTTGAGCTAGGACAGAGCTCCTACAATGAGCAGTTCTTC
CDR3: CSVELGQSSYNEQFF

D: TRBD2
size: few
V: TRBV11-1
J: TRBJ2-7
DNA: TGTGCCAGCAGCTTGAGACTAGCGGGGGGCTACGAGCAGTACTTC
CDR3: CASSLRLAGGYEQYF

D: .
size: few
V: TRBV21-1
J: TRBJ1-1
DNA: TGTGCCAGCAGCCGGACAGGGCAACGCACTGAAGCTTTCTTT
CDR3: CASSRTGQRTEAFF

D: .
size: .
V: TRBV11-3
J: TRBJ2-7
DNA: TGTGCCAGCAGCTTAGAGAACCTCGGGGAGCAGTACTTC
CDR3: CASSLENLGEQYF

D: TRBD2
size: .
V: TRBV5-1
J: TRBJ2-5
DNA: TGCGCCAGCAGCGGCGGGGGGGCATCTGAGACCCAGTACTTC
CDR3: CASSGGGASETQYF

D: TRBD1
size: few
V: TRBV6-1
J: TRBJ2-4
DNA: TGTGCCAGCAGTGAATTTCGTGGGACAGGGAGCATTCAGTACTTC
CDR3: CASSEFRGTGSIQYF

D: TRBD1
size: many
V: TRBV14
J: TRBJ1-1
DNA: TGTGCCAGCAGCCAAGTTCAGGGGGCGAACACTGAAGCTTTCTTT
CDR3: CASSQVQGANTEAFF

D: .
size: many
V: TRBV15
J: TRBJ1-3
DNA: TGTGCCACCAGTTCCCCAGGGGCTGGAAACACCATATATTTT
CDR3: CATSSPGAGNTIYF

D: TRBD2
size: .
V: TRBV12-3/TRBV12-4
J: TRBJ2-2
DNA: TGTGCCAGCAGGGGACTAGGATCCGGGGAGCTGTTTTTT
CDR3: CASRGLGSGELFF

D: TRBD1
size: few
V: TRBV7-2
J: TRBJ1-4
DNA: TGTGCCAGCAGCTTGGGACAGGGACATGAAAAACTGTTTTTT
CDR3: CASSLGQGHEKLFF

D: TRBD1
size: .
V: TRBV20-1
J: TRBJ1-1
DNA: TGCAGTGCCATCGACAGGGGGGACACTGAAGCTTTCTTT
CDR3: CSAIDRGDTEAFF